The next 23 T cell receptor beta chains were all read from a single sample in a study of T cells after yellow fever vaccination. TCRdb reprocessed the 5' RACE reads via MiXCR and lists one record per CDR3 protein. The table lists 500,000 to 650,000 distinct CDR3 sequences, approximately 13% of them singletons. The sample in question was PBMCs, obtained on the day of the yellow fever booster vaccination. These receptors were collected from a man under 40 who received the YFV17D yellow fever vaccine.

The chain combines TRBV6-1 with TRBJ2-6, with D uncertain. This CDR3 has 14 amino acids. CDR1 and CDR2 from the germline V gene are MNHNS and SASEGT. Between the trimmed V and J ends, which lost 8 bases and 0 bases, there was a span of 8 bases. The CDR3 spells CASLLSSGANVLTF. DNA for the CDR3: TGTGCCAGCCTACTAAGCTCTGGGGCCAACGTCCTGACTTTC.

This chain links TRBV27 with TRBJ2-3, with D possibly being TRBD2 (5 bases). CDR1 is MNHEY and CDR2 is SMNVEV in the germline V gene (reference sequence). The CDR3 spans 15 residues. V lost 2 bases and J 6 bases, leaving 15 bases between the germline ends. DNA for the CDR3: TGTGCCAGCAGTTTAAGCGGACGCCCGAGGGATACGCAGTATTTT. Translation: CASSLSGRPRDTQYF.

This clonotype was seen a few times. The V call is TRBV14, the J call TRBJ1-1, with D possibly matching TRBD1 (5 bases). The V end lost 3 bases, the J end lost 5 bases, and 16 bases lay between the germline ends. The CDR3 has 15 amino acids. Germline V CDR1 and CDR2: SGHDN, FVKESK. CDR3 amino acids: CASSQMGRGRTEAFF. In nucleotides, the CDR3 is TGTGCCAGCAGCCAGATGGGAAGGGGACGTACTGAAGCTTTCTTT. The complete variable domain, with remaining parts taken from reference TRBV14 and TRBJ1-1, reads EAGVTQFPSHSVIEKGQTVTLRCDPISGHDNLYWYRRVMGKEIKFLLHFVKESKQDESGMPNNRFLAERTGGTYSTLKVQPAELEDSGVYFCASSQMGRGRTEAFFGQGTRLTVV.

This clonotype was detected a few times. J is TRBJ2-1 and V is TRBV18, with D possibly TRBD2 on 5 matching bases. The ends were cut back, 3 bases at V and 6 bases at J, with 18 bases in the middle. CDR3 size: 16 residues. Germline values: CDR1 KGHSH, CDR2 LQKENI. CDR3 DNA: TGTGCCAGCTCACCCCCGACGAGGGCGCGTGGCAATGAGCAGTTCTTC. Protein product: CASSPPTRARGNEQFF.

This clonotype was counted only a few times. The V gene is TRBV3-1, the J gene TRBJ2-3; TRBD2 is a possible D gene (6 bases). Germline assignment: CDR1 LGHDT and CDR2 YNNKEL (reference sequence). Deletions cut 4 bases from V and 3 bases from J, with 14 bases between. The CDR3 runs to 15 residues. The CDR3 nucleotides are TGTGCCAGCAGCCGGGGAGTTAGCGGAACAGATACGCAGTATTTT. Its translation: CASSRGVSGTDTQYF.

Comments on this clonotype: Germline is not matched at one junction end, which may reflect a read error. V is TRBV7-7 and J is TRBJ2-2; D remains unclear. Germline CDR1 reads SSHAT; CDR2 reads FNYEAQ (reference sequence). The CDR3 has 14 residues. The chain's CDR3 is CASSLTRKGGELFF. CDR3 nucleotides: TGTGCTAGCAGCTTAACTCGAAAGGGCGGGGAGCTGTTTTTT.

The rearrangement links TRBV7-8 to TRBJ2-3; perhaps TRBD2 as D (6 bases). The V and J ends lost 4 bases and 3 bases respectively, with 14 bases between them. The CDR3 spans 15 residues. Germline V gene lookup returns CDR1 SGHVS and CDR2 FQNEAQ. In nucleotides, the CDR3 is TGTGCCAGCAGCTCTTTGGGGGAGGTTACAGATACGCAGTATTTT. Amino acid sequence: CASSSLGEVTDTQYF.

This clonotype has just a few counts. This rearrangement joins TRBV6-1 to TRBJ1-4; perhaps TRBD1 as D (6 bases). The CDR3 sequence is 15 residues long. Germline-derived CDR1 and CDR2 are MNHNS and SASEGT. V lost 6 bases, J lost 3 bases, and 14 bases lay in between. The chain's CDR3 is CASSTDRKPNEKLFF. CDR3 coding DNA: TGTGCCAGCAGCACCGACAGGAAGCCTAATGAAAAACTGTTTTTT.

This clonotype was recorded only once. The chain is built from TRBV4-3 and TRBJ2-7; the match to TRBD2 covers 11 bases. Germline V gene data show CDR1 as LGHNA and CDR2 as YSLEER. V trimming: 0 bases; J trimming: 6 bases; junction bases outside the gene matches: 4. There are 15 residues in the CDR3. In DNA, the CDR3 is TGCGCCAGCAGCCAAGATCAGCTAGCGGGAGGCGAGCAGTACTTC. It codes for CASSQDQLAGGEQYF.

The chain couples TRBV20-1 to TRBJ2-7; D remains unclear. The germline V gene has CDR1 DFQATT and CDR2 SNEGSKA (reference sequence). The CDR3 covers 13 residues. For the CDR3, the DNA is TGCAGGGTGGGGATCCGGAACTCCTACGAGCAGTACTTC. Amino acid sequence: CRVGIRNSYEQYF.

This chain links TRBV7-9 with TRBJ2-7; D is ambiguous. Germline V gene lookup returns CDR1 SEHNR and CDR2 FQNEAQ (reference sequence). This CDR3 region has 13 residues. V gave up 5 bases and J gave up 3 bases, with 11 bases separating them. The CDR3 protein is CASSPPRLYEQYF. CDR3 coding DNA: TGTGCCAGCAGCCCCCCCCGACTCTACGAGCAGTACTTC.

This clonotype was picked up a small number of times. V is TRBV7-9 and J is TRBJ2-1, with D uncertain. Between the trimmed V and J ends, which lost 1 base and 3 bases, there was a span of 4 bases. The CDR3 is 13 amino acids. The germline V gene has CDR1 SEHNR and CDR2 FQNEAQ (reference sequence). The CDR3 reads CASSLVDYNEQFF. CDR3 nucleotide sequence: TGTGCCAGCAGCTTAGTCGACTACAATGAGCAGTTCTTC.

The V call is TRBV18, the J call TRBJ1-2; perhaps TRBD1 as D (5 bases). Trimming removed 5 bases from V and 2 bases from J, with 12 bases in between. This CDR3 comprises 14 residues. Germline V gives CDR1 KGHSH, CDR2 LQKENI. CDR3 region: CASSFLDRNYGYTF. CDR3 in DNA: TGTGCCAGCTCATTTCTCGACAGAAACTATGGCTACACCTTC.

This clonotype was counted a few times. V usage is TRBV7-6 and J usage is TRBJ2-7; the D gene is possibly TRBD2 (5 bases). The CDR3 runs to 15 residues. Trimming pared 1 base from V and 4 bases from J, leaving 14 bases between. CDR1 and CDR2 from the germline V gene are SGHVS and FNYEAQ. Here the CDR3 reads CASSLGGDGGYEQYF. CDR3 sequence (DNA): TGTGCCAGCAGCTTAGGAGGAGACGGAGGATACGAGCAGTACTTC.

This clonotype was seen ten or more times. J is TRBJ1-2 and V is TRBV5-1, with 9 bases identical to TRBD1. Trimming at V came to 0 bases and at J to 8 bases, leaving 8 bases not matched to a gene. The CDR3 totals 15 residues. Germline lookup yields CDR1 SGHRS and CDR2 YFSETQ. CDR3 bases: TGCGCCAGCAGCTTGGGGTCGGGACAGGGCGGCGGCTACACCTTC. Amino acids: CASSLGSGQGGGYTF.

The J gene is TRBJ1-5, the V gene TRBV11-2; D uncertain. The V and J ends lost 1 base and 6 bases respectively, with 10 bases between them. This CDR3 comprises 14 residues. Germline CDR1 reads SGHAT; CDR2 reads FQNNGV. This chain's CDR3 is CASSLVGGRQPQHF. The DNA of the CDR3 is TGTGCCAGCAGCTTAGTCGGCGGCCGTCAGCCCCAGCATTTT.

This clonotype was counted between two and nine times. The chain couples TRBV29-1 to TRBJ1-1; D uncertain. Germline V gives CDR1 SQVTM, CDR2 ANQGSEA. This CDR3 is built from 12 residues. V was pared by 4 bases and J by 3 bases, with 9 bases between. This chain's CDR3 is CSVVSGDTEAFF. The CDR3 bases are TGCAGCGTTGTTTCAGGAGACACTGAAGCTTTCTTT.

This clonotype was counted only a few times. The genes are TRBV27 and TRBJ2-1; 9 bases align to TRBD2. Germline V CDR1 and CDR2: MNHEY, SMNVEV (reference sequence). Unmatched junction bases numbered 16, after V lost 7 bases and J lost 15 bases. This CDR3 spans 14 amino acids. The CDR3: CASKPGTSRYYMFF. The CDR3 nucleotides read TGTGCCAGCAAACCCGGGACTAGCCGTTATTACATGTTCTTC.

This chain connects TRBV28 to TRBJ2-7; perhaps TRBD1 as D (6 bases). The CDR3 is 13 amino acids. Between the trimmed V and J ends, which lost 6 bases and 4 bases, there was a span of 13 bases. CDR1 is MDHEN, CDR2 SYDVKM, per germline. CDR3 sequence: CASRVGRGYEQYF. In DNA, the CDR3 is TGTGCCAGCAGGGTGGGCAGGGGATACGAGCAGTACTTC.

This clonotype has a handful of counts. This rearrangement joins TRBV30 to TRBJ2-7; 14 positions match TRBD2. The CDR3 is 18 residues long. The trim removed 3 bases at V and 0 bases at J, leaving 10 bases unmatched. From germline, CDR1 is GTSNPN and CDR2 SVGIG (reference sequence). The CDR3: CAWRVKTSGRGSSYEQYF. The CDR3 region has the DNA TGTGCCTGGAGAGTAAAGACTAGCGGGAGGGGCAGCTCCTACGAGCAGTACTTC.

This clonotype was picked up many times. The chain is built from TRBV25-1 and TRBJ2-2, with a tentative D call TRBD2 (6 bases). Germline V gives CDR1 MGHDK, CDR2 SYGVNS. Trimming shortened V by 7 bases and J by 1 base, and 7 bases separated the two germline ends. The CDR3 is 13 residues long. The CDR3 bases are TGTGCCAGCACGCGGGGGAACACCGGGGAGCTGTTTTTT. The encoded protein is CASTRGNTGELFF.

This clonotype showed up just a few times. The chain is built from TRBV15 and TRBJ1-2; D gene unclear. V was pared by 5 bases and J by 0 bases, with 7 bases between. The CDR3 contains 13 residues. The germline V gene has CDR1 LNHNV and CDR2 YYDKDF (reference sequence). The CDR3 spells CATSPGPNYGYTF. The CDR3 DNA reads TGTGCCACCAGCCCAGGCCCTAACTATGGCTACACCTTC.

The V gene is TRBV5-1, the J gene TRBJ2-1, with D unresolved. Trimming took 0 bases from V and 8 from J, leaving 9 bases between them. Germline V gene lookup returns CDR1 SGHRS and CDR2 YFSETQ. The CDR3 length is 13 residues. The CDR3 sequence: CASSLDQVDEQFF. The CDR3 region has the DNA TGCGCCAGCAGCTTGGACCAAGTTGATGAGCAGTTCTTC.